The source of this TCR beta chain is a study of CD8+ T cells in alopecia areata. The wider study: Tofacitinib therapy lasting 6 to 18 months was followed by 6 months off drug.

Treatment defined: oral pan-JAK inhibitor, 5-10 mg twice daily. Extracted RNA was reverse transcribed, and the resulting cDNA served as sequencing template. Generated by immunoSEQ multiplex PCR, the TCRdb table keeps only in-frame clones and is missing some. The top ten clones hold 5.5% to 6% of a sample with 200,000 or so clones, 58% of them seen once. The J segment lost 2 bases and the V segment lost 6 bases, leaving 8 bases of the junction unmatched. This CDR3 is 16 amino acids long. Germline V lookup: CDR1 SNHLY, CDR2 FYNNEI. The clonotype comes from a human donor with alopecia areata. This rearrangement joins TRBV2 to TRBJ1-4, with 8 bases matching TRBD1. The sequencing here drew on CD4+ T cells sorted from blood, taken at week 24, from a patient treated with tofacitinib. The CDR3 DNA reads as TGTGCCAGCAGCGCCCGACAGGGGCGGACTAATGAAAAACTGTTTTTT. Residues: CASSARQGRTNEKLFF.